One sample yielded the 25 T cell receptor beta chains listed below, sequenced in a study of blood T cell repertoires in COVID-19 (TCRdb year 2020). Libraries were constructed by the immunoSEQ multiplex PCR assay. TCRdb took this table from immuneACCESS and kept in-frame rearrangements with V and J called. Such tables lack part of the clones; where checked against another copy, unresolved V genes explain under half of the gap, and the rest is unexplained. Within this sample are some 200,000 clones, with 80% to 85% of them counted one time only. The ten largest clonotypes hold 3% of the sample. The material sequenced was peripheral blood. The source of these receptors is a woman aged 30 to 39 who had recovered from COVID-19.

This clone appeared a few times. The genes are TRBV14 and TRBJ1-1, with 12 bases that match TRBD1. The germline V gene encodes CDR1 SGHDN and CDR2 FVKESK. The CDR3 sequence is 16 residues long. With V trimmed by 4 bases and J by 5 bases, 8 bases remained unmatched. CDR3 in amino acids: CASSPGQGAVWTEAFF. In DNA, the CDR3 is TGTGCCAGCAGCCCGGGACAGGGGGCCGTTTGGACTGAAGCTTTCTTT.

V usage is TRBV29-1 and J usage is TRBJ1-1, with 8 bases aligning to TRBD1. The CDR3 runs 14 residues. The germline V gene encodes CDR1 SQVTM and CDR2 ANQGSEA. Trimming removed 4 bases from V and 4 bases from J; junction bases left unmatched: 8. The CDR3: CSVATGDSSTEAFF. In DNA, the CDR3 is TGCAGCGTTGCGACAGGGGATTCTAGCACTGAAGCTTTCTTT.

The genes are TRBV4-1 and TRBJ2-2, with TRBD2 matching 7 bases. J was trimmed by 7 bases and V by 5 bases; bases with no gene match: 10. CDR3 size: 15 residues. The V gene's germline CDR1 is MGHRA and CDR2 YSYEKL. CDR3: CASSSPRGSVGELFF. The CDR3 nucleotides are TGCGCCAGCAGCTCCCCCCGCGGGAGTGTCGGGGAGCTGTTTTTT.

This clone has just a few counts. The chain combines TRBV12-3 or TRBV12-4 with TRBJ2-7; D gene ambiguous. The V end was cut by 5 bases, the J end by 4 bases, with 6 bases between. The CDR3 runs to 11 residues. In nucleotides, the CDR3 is TGTGCCAGCAGTAATCAGTACGAGCAGTACTTC. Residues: CASSNQYEQYF.

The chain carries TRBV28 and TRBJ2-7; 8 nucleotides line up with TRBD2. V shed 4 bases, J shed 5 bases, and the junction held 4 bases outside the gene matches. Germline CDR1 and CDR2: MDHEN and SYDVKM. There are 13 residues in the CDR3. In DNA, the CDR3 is TGTGCCAGCAGTTATAGTAGCGGGAACGAGCAGTACTTC. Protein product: CASSYSSGNEQYF.

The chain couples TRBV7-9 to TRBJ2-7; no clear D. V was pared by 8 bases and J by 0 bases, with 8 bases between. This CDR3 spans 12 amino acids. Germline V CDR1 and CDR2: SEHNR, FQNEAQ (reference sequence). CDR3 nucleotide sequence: TGTGCCAGCGGCAGTAACTCCTACGAGCAGTACTTC. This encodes CASGSNSYEQYF.

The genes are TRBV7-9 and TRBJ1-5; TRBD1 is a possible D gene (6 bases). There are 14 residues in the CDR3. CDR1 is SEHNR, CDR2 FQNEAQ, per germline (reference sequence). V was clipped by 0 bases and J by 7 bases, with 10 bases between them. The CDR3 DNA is TGTGCCAGCAGCTTAGCCTCTAGGGGGCAGCCCCAGCATTTT. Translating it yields CASSLASRGQPQHF.

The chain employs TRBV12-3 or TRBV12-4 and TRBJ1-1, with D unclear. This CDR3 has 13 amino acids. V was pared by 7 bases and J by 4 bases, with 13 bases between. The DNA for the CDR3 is TGTGCCAGCACCTATGTATTGAGCACTGAAGCTTTCTTT. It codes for CASTYVLSTEAFF.

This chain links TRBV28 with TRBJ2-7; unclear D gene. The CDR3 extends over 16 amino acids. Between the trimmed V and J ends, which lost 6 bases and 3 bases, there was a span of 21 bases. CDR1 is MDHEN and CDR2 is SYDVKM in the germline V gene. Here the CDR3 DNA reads TGTGCCAGCAGACGCCCACCCGGAAGACACATCTACGAGCAGTACTTC. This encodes CASRRPPGRHIYEQYF.

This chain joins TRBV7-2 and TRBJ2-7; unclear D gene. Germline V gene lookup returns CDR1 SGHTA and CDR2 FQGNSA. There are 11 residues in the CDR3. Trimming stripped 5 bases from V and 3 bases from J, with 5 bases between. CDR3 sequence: CASSILYEQYF. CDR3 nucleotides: TGTGCCAGCAGCATCCTCTACGAGCAGTACTTC.

The CDR3: CAILAGENTGELFF. The DNA of the CDR3 is TGTGCCATCCTAGCGGGAGAAAACACCGGGGAGCTGTTTTTT. V gene TRBV28 combines with J gene TRBJ2-2; 10 bases align to TRBD2. With 10 bases clipped from V and 2 bases from J, the junction kept 4 bases outside the gene matches. This CDR3 spans 14 amino acids. The germline V gene has CDR1 MDHEN and CDR2 SYDVKM.

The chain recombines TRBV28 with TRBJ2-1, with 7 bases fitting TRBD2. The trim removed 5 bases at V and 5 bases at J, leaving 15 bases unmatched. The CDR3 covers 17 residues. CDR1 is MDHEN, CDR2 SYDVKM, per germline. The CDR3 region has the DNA TGTGCCAGCAGTCCCCCCGTAACGGCTAGCGGTAACAATGAGCAGTTCTTC. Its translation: CASSPPVTASGNNEQFF. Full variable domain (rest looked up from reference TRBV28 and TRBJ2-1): DVKVTQSSRYLVKRTGEKVFLECVQDMDHENMFWYRQDPGLGLRLIYFSYDVKMKEKGDIPEGYSVSREKKERFSLILESASTNQTSMYLCASSPPVTASGNNEQFFGPGTRLTVL.

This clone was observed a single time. CDR3 sequence reads: CASSAGQGLSGNQPQHF. DNA of the CDR3: TGTGCCAGCAGCGCCGGACAGGGCTTGAGCGGCAATCAGCCCCAGCATTTT. The chain couples TRBV9 to TRBJ1-5; TRBD1 agrees at 8 bases. The germline CDR1 and CDR2 sequences are SGDLS and YYNGEE. The CDR3 has 17 residues. J lost 2 bases, V lost 3 bases, and 10 bases had no gene match.

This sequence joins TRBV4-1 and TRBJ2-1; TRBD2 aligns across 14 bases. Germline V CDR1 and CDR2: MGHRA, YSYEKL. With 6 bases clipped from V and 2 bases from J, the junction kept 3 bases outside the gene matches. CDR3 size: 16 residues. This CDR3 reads CASSRTSGRTYNEQFF. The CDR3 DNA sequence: TGCGCCAGCAGTAGGACTAGCGGGAGGACCTACAATGAGCAGTTCTTC.

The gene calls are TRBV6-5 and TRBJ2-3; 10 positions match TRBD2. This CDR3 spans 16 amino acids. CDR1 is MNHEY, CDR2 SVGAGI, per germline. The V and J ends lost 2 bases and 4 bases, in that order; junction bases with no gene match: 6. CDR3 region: CASSYGPAGGSDTQYF. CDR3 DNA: TGTGCCAGCAGTTACGGCCCAGCGGGAGGGTCAGATACGCAGTATTTT.

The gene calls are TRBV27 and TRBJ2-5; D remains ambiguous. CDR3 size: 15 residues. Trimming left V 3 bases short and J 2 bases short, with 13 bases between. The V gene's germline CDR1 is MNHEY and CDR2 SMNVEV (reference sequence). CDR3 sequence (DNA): TGTGCCAGCAGTTTCTCCCGTAACAGTCAAGAGACCCAGTACTTC. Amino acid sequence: CASSFSRNSQETQYF.

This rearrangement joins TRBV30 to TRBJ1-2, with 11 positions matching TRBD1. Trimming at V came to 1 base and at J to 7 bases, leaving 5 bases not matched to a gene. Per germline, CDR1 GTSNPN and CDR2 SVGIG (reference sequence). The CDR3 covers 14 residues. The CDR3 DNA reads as TGTGCCTGGAGTGGGACAGGGGGCTTTAGTGGCTACACCTTC. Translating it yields CAWSGTGGFSGYTF.

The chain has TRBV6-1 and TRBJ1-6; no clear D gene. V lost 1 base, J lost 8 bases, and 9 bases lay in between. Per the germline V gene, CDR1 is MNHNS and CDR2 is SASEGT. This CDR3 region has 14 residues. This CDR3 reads CASSEDGGYSPLHF. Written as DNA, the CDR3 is TGTGCCAGCAGTGAAGATGGCGGTTATTCACCCCTCCACTTT.

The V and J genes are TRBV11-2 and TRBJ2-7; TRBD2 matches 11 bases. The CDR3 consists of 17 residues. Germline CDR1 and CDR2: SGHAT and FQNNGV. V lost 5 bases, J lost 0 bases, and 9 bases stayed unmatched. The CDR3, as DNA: TGTGCCAGCAGCGTAAAGACTAGCGGGGCCATCTCCTACGAGCAGTACTTC. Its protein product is CASSVKTSGAISYEQYF.

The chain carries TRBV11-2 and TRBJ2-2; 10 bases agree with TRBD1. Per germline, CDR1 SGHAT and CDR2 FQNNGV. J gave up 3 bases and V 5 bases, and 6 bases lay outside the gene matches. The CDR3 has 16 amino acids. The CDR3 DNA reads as TGTGCCAGCAGCGCCGGGACAGGGGTCCACACCGGGGAGCTGTTTTTT. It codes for CASSAGTGVHTGELFF.

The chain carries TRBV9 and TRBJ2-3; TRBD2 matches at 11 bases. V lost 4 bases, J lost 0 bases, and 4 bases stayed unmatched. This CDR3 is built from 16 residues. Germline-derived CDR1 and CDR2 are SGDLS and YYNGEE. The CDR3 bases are TGTGCCAGCAGCCCCAGGACTAGCGGGAGCACAGATACGCAGTATTTT. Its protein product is CASSPRTSGSTDTQYF.

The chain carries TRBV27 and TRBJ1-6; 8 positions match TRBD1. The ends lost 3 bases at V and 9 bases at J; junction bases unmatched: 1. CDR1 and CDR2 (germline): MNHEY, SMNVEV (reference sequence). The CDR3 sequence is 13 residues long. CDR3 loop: CASSFRGPSPLHF. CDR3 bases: TGTGCCAGCAGTTTCAGGGGGCCTTCACCCCTCCACTTT.

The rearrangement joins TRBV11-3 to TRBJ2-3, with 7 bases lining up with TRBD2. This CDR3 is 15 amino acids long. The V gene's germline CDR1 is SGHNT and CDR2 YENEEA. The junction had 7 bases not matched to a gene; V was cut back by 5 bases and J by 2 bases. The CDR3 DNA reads TGTGCCAGCAGCCGCTTGGGGACTACCACAGATACGCAGTATTTT. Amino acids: CASSRLGTTTDTQYF. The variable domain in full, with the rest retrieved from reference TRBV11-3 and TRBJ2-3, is EAGVVQSPRYKIIEKKQPVAFWCNPISGHNTLYWYLQNLGQGPELLIRYENEEAVDDSQLPKDRFSAERLKGVDSTLKIQPAELGDSAVYLCASSRLGTTTDTQYFGPGTRLTVL.

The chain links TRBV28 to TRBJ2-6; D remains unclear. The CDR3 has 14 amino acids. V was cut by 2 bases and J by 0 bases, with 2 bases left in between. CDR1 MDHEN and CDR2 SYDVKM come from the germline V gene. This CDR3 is CASSLHSGANVLTF. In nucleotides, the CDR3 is TGTGCCAGCAGTTTACACTCTGGGGCCAACGTCCTGACTTTC.

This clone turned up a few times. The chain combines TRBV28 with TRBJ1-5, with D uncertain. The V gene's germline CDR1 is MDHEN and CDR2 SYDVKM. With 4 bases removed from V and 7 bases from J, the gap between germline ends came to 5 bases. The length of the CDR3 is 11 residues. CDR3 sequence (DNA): TGTGCCAGCAGTTGGGAGCAGCCCCAGCATTTT. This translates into CASSWEQPQHF.